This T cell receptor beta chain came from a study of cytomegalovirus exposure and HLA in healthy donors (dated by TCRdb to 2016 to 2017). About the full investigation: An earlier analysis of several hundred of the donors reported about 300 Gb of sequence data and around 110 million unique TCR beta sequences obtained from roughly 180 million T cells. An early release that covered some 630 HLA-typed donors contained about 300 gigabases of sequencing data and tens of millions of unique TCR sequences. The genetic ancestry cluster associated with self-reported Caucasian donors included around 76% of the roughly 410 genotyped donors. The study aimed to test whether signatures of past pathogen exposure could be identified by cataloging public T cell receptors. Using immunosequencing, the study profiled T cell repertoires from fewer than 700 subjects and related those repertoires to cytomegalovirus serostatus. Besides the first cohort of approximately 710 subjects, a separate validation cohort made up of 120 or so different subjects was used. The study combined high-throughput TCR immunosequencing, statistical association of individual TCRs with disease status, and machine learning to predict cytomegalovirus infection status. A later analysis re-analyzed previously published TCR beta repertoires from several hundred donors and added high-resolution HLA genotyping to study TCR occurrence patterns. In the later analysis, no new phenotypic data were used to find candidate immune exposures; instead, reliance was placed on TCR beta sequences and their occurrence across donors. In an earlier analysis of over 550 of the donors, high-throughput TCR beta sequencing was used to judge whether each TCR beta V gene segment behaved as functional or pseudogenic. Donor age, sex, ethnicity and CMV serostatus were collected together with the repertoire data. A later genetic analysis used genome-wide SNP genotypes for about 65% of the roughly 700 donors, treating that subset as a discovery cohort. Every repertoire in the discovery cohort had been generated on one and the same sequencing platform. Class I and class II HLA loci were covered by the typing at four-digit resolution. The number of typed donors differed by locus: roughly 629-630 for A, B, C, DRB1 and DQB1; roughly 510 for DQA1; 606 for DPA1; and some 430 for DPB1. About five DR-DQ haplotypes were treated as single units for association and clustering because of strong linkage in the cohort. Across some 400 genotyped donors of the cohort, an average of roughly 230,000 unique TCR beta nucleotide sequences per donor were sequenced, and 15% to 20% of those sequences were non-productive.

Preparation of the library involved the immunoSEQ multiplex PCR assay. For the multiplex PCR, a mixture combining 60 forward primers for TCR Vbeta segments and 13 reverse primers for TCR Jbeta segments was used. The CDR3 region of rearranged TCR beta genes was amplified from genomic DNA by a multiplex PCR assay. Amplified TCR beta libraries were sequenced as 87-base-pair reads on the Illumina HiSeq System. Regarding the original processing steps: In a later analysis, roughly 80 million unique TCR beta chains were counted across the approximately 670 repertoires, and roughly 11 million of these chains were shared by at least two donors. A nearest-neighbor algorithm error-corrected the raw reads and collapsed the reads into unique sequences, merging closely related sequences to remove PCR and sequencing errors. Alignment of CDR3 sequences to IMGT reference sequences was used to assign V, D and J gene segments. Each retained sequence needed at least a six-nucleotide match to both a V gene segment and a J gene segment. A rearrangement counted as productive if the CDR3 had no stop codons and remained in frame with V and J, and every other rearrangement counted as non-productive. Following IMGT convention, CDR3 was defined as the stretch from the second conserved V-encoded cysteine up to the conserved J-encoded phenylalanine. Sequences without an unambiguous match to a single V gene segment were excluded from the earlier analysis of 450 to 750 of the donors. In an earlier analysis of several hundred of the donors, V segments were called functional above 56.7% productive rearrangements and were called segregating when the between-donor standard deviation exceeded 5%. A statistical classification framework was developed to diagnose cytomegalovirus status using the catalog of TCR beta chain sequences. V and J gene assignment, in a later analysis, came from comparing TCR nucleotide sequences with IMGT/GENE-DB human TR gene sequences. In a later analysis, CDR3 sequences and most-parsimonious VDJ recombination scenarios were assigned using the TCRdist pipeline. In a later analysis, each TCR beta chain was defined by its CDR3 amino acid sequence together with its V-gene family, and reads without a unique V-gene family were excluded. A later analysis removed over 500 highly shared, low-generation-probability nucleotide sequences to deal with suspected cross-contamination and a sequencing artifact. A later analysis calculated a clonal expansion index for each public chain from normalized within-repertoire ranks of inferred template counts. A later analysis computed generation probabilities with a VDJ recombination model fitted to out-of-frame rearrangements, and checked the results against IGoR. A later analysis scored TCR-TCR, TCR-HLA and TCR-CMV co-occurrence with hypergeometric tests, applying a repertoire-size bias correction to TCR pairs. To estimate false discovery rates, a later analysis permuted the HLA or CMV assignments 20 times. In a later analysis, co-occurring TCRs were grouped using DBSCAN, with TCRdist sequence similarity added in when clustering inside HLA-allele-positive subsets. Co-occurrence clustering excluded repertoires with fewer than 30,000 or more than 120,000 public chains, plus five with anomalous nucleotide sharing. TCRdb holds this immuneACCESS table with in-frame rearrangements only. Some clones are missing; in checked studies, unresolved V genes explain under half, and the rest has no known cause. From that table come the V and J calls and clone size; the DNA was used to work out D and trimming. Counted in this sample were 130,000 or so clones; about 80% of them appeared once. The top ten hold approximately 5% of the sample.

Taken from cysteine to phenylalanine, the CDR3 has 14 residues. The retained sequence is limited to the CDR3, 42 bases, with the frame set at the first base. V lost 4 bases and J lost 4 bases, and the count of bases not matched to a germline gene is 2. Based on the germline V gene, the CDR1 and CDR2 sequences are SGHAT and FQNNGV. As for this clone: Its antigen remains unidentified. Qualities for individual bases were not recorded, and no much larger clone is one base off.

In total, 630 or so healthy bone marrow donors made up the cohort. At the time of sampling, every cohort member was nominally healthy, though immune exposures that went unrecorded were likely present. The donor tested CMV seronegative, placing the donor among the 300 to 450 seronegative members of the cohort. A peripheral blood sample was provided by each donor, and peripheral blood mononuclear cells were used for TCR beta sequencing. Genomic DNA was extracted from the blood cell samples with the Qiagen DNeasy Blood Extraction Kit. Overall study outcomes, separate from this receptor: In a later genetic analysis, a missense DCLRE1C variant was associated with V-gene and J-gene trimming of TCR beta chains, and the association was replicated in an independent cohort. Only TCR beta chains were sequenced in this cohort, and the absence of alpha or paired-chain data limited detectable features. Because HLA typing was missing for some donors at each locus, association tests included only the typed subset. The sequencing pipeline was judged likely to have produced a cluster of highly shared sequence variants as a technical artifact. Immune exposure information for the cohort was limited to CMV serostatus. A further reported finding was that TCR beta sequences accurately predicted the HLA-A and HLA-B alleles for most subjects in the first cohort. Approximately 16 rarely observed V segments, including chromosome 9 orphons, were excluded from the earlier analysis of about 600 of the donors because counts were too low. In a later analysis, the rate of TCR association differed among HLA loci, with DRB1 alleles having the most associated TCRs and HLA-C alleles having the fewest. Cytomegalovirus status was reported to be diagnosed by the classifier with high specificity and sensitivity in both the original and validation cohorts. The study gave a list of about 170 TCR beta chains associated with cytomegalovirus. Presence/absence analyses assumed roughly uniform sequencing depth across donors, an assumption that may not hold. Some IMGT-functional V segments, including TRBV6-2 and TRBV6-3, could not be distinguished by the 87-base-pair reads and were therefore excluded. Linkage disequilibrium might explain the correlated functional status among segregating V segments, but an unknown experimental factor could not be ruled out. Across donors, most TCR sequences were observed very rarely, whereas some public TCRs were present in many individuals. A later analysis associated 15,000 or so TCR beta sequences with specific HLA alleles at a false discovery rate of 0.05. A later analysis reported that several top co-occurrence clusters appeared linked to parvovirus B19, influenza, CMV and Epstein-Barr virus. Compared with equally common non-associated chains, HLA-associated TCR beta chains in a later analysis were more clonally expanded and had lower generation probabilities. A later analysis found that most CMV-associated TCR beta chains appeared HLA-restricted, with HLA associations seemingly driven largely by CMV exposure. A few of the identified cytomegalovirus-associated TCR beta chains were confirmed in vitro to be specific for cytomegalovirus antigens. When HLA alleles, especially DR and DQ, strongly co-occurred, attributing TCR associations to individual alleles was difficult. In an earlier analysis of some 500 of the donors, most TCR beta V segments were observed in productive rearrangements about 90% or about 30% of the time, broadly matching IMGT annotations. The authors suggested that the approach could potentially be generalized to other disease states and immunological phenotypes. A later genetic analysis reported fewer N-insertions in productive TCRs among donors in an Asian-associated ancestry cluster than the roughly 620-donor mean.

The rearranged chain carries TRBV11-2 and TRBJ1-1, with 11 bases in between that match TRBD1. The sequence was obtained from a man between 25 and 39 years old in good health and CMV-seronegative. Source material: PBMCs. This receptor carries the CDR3 CASSWTGGGTEAFF. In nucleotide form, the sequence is TGTGCCAGCAGCTGGACAGGGGGCGGCACTGAAGCTTTCTTT.